These 27 T cell receptor beta chains came from one sample sequenced in a study of T cells in Graves' hyperthyroidism and ophthalmopathy. Researchers amplified the TCR beta CDR3 regions from RNA transcripts. First-round RT-PCR targeting the TCR CDR3 was performed with the HTBI primer set. TCRdb passed the multiplex PCR reads through MiXCR, listing each CDR3 protein once. The data contain roughly 100,000 distinct CDR3 sequences, 45% to 50% of them singletons. Sequencing was performed on blood. The receptors shown here come from a man in his forties with Graves' hyperthyroidism.

This clonotype was recorded once. The chain combines TRBV7-6 with TRBJ2-3, with 9 bases lining up with TRBD1. This CDR3 contains 15 residues. From germline, CDR1 is SGHVS and CDR2 FNYEAQ. V trimming: 3 bases; J trimming: 8 bases; junction bases outside the gene matches: 9. DNA of the CDR3: TGTGCCAGCAGCTTTTTTGGAGCGGGACAGGGTACGCAGTATTTT. Its protein product is CASSFFGAGQGTQYF.

This clonotype appeared many times. CDR3 amino acids: CASSWGLSYEQYF. The CDR3 DNA reads as TGTGCCAGCAGCTGGGGACTTTCCTACGAGCAGTACTTC. V and J are TRBV7-6 and TRBJ2-7; TRBD2 might be the D (6 bases). Germline V gene lookup returns CDR1 SGHVS and CDR2 FNYEAQ. The CDR3 has 13 amino acids. Trimming left V 4 bases short and J 1 base short, with 8 bases between.

This clonotype appeared many times. CDR3: CASRRGQEQFF. DNA of the CDR3: TGCGCCAGCAGAAGGGGGCAGGAGCAGTTCTTC. J is TRBJ2-1 and V is TRBV10-2, with 7 bases aligning to TRBD1. V lost 6 bases to trimming and J lost 10 bases; unmatched junction nucleotides: 3. Germline lookup yields CDR1 WSHSY and CDR2 SAAADI. The CDR3 contains 11 residues.

The chain uses TRBV28 and TRBJ2-5; TRBD1 aligns across 8 bases. The ends lost 4 bases at V and 3 bases at J; junction bases unmatched: 10. The CDR3 sequence is 16 residues long. Germline-derived CDR1 and CDR2 are MDHEN and SYDVKM. CDR3 sequence: CASSWDRKAPEETQYF. For the CDR3, the DNA is TGTGCCAGCAGTTGGGACAGGAAAGCTCCAGAAGAGACCCAGTACTTC.

V usage is TRBV7-9 and J usage is TRBJ1-3; D possibly corresponds to TRBD1 (5 bases). The CDR3 consists of 15 residues. Trimming pared 5 bases from V and 8 bases from J, leaving 19 bases between. CDR1 and CDR2 from the germline V gene are SEHNR and FQNEAQ (reference sequence). Here the CDR3 DNA reads TGTGCCAGCAGCGCTCTAGGGGACGATGGCTACACCATATATTTT. This gives the protein CASSALGDDGYTIYF.

Regarding this clonotype: A much bigger clone sits one base away, suggesting this may be a read error. The rearrangement uses TRBV6-5 and TRBJ1-2; 8 bases agree with TRBD1. The CDR3 is made up of 14 amino acids. From germline, CDR1 is MNHEY and CDR2 SVGAGI. Written as DNA, the CDR3 is TGTGCCATCAGTTACTCAGGGGGCGCGGGGGGCTACACCTTC. This translates into CAISYSGGAGGYTF.

This chain links TRBV7-8 with TRBJ1-1; possible D gene TRBD1, 6 bases. The CDR3 is 17 amino acids. Looked up from germline, CDR1 is SGHVS and CDR2 is FQNEAQ. With 1 base removed from V and 5 bases from J, the gap between germline ends came to 20 bases. The CDR3 DNA follows: TGTGCCAGCAGCTTAGACGGGAGGGGGTGGGGGGCGACTGAAGCTTTCTTT. As protein: CASSLDGRGWGATEAFF. Using reference TRBV7-8 and TRBJ1-1 for the parts outside the CDR3, the full variable domain is GAGVSQSPRYKVAKRGQDVALRCDPISGHVSLFWYQQALGQGPEFLTYFQNEAQLDKSGLPSDRFFAERPEGSVSTLKIQRTQQEDSAVYLCASSLDGRGWGATEAFFGQGTRLTVV.

In its sample, this clonotype was seen many times. The V and J genes are TRBV7-6 and TRBJ1-6; D is ambiguous. Trimming stripped 5 bases from V and 8 bases from J, with 16 bases between. The CDR3 spans 15 residues. The germline CDR1 and CDR2 sequences are SGHVS and FNYEAQ. The DNA for the CDR3 is TGTGCCAGCAGCCTCTACACGGGGTCGGATTCACCCCTCCACTTT. Translation: CASSLYTGSDSPLHF.

Only a few counts were recorded for this clonotype. The chain carries TRBV6-6 and TRBJ2-1; D tentatively fits TRBD1 or TRBD2 (7 bases each). V dropped 6 bases and J dropped 1 base, with 16 bases sitting between them. CDR1 is MNHNY, CDR2 SVGAGI, per germline (reference sequence). The CDR3 runs to 16 residues. CDR3 sequence (DNA): TGTGCCAGCAGCCGCGGGGGCAGGGGGTCCTACAATGAGCAGTTCTTC. Its translation: CASSRGGRGSYNEQFF.

This clonotype was observed many times. A read error may produce the germline difference seen at one junction end. The J gene is TRBJ2-3, the V gene TRBV11-2; D is undetermined. Germline V gene sequence: CDR1 SGHAT, CDR2 FQNNGV. CDR3 length equals 10 residues. Here the CDR3 reads CASSVDTQYF. For the CDR3, the DNA is TGTGCCAGCAGCGTAGATACGCAGTATTTT.

This clonotype appeared a few times. It may be a read error: a sequence one base away is much more abundant. The CDR3 does not close with the conserved phenylalanine or tryptophan, likely indicating a read error. This chain links TRBV11-2 with TRBJ2-1; 9 nucleotides align to TRBD2. The germline CDR1 and CDR2 sequences are SGHAT and FQNNGV. The CDR3 is 14 residues long. The junction had 4 bases not matched to a gene; V was cut back by 1 base and J by 9 bases. The CDR3 here is CASSLGGGAGEQFL. DNA of the CDR3: TGTGCCAGCAGCTTAGGCGGGGGGGCGGGTGAGCAGTTCCTC.

In its sample, this clonotype was seen many times. The chain recombines TRBV7-2 with TRBJ1-1; possible D gene TRBD1, 5 bases. The CDR3 totals 17 residues. Trimming took 2 bases from V and 4 from J, leaving 20 bases between them. Germline V gene sequence: CDR1 SGHTA, CDR2 FQGNSA. The CDR3 region has the DNA TGTGCCAGCAGCTTACTCAACGGGGCCCGGAGGGGCACTGAAGCTTTCTTT. Its translation is CASSLLNGARRGTEAFF.

This chain's CDR3 is CAISERLAGARTQYF. CDR3 DNA: TGTGCCATCAGTGAAAGACTAGCGGGAGCGCGGACCCAGTACTTC. The chain has TRBV10-3 and TRBJ2-5; TRBD2 matches at 12 bases. V shed 3 bases and J 7 bases; nucleotides not matched to a gene: 6. The CDR3 loop spans 15 amino acids. Looked up from germline, CDR1 is ENHRY and CDR2 is SYGVKD.

There are many counts of this clonotype. The genes are TRBV6-1 and TRBJ2-1; possible D gene TRBD1, 5 bases. V lost 5 bases and J 9 bases, leaving 14 bases between the germline ends. CDR1 is MNHNS and CDR2 is SASEGT in the germline V gene. The CDR3 has 13 amino acids. In DNA, the CDR3 is TGTGCCAGCAGTACACAGGTTGTCGGTGAGCAGTTCTTC. This gives the protein CASSTQVVGEQFF.

To note about this clonotype: Since the CDR3 does not end with the conserved phenylalanine or tryptophan, this likely comes from a read error. The genes are TRBV20-1 and TRBJ2-6, with a possible D match to TRBD1 (5 bases). Germline CDR1 reads DFQATT; CDR2 reads SNEGSKA (reference sequence). CDR3 length: 14 amino acids. CDR3 sequence reads: CSARRSSGASVLTL. CDR3 DNA sequence: TGCAGTGCTAGGAGAAGCTCTGGGGCCAGCGTCCTGACTCTC.

This clonotype was detected many times. V usage is TRBV16 and J usage is TRBJ2-1; 8 positions match TRBD2. This CDR3 has 15 amino acids. J gave up 5 bases and V 3 bases, and 6 bases lay outside the gene matches. CDR1 and CDR2 from the germline V gene are KGHSY and FQNENV. CDR3 DNA: TGTGCCAGCAGCCATCCCGGGACTAGAAACAATGAGCAGTTCTTC. Translation: CASSHPGTRNNEQFF.

This clonotype came up many times. The chain combines TRBV25-1 with TRBJ2-7; D might be TRBD2 (5 bases). Trimming took off 3 bases at V and 0 bases at J, with 15 bases between the two ends. CDR1 MGHDK and CDR2 SYGVNS come from the germline V gene. This CDR3 has 16 amino acids. CDR3 region: CASSEIGRGTSYEQYF. Written as DNA, the CDR3 is TGTGCCAGCAGTGAGATAGGTCGGGGTACCTCCTACGAGCAGTACTTC.

In the case of this clonotype: A much larger clone lies one base from this, so it may be a read error. The chain recombines TRBV11-1 with TRBJ2-7; D possibly corresponds to TRBD2 (5 bases). Trimming pared 0 bases from V and 2 bases from J, leaving 11 bases between. Looked up from germline, CDR1 is SGHAT and CDR2 is FQDESV (reference sequence). The length of the CDR3 is 15 residues. In DNA form, the CDR3 reads TGTGCCAGCAGCTTAGCTAGCGAGAACGCCTACGAGCAGTACTTC. This sequence encodes CASSLASENAYEQYF.

The CDR3 DNA follows: TGTGCCAGCGTCCGGGACAGGGGTTGGAAAACTGAAGCTTTCTTT. It encodes CASVRDRGWKTEAFF. The rearrangement joins TRBV7-2 to TRBJ1-1; TRBD1 matches 10 bases. This CDR3 contains 15 residues. With 8 bases clipped from V and 5 bases from J, the junction kept 11 bases outside the gene matches. Germline CDR1 reads SGHTA; CDR2 reads FQGNSA.

This clonotype was seen a single time. A much larger clone lies one base from this, so it may be a read error. The chain combines TRBV4-3 with TRBJ2-2; the match to TRBD2 covers 7 bases. The CDR3 covers 15 residues. Germline V CDR1 and CDR2: LGHNA, YSLEER. Written as DNA, the CDR3 is TGCGCCAGCAGCCAAGACCGGGCAAGAAGCGGGGAGCTGCTTTTT. Its protein product is CASSQDRARSGELLF.

About this clonotype itself: No conserved phenylalanine or tryptophan is present at the end of the CDR3, so a read error is the likely explanation. The DNA is omitted, as the CDR3 cannot be located on it reliably, and the CDR3 follows TCRdb's listing. J is TRBJ2-7 and V is TRBV7-2. Germline CDR1 SGHTA, CDR2 FQGNSA. Counting both end residues, the CDR3 totals 8 amino acids. CDR3 sequence reads: CASSLLPN.

This clonotype showed up many times. The chain recombines TRBV5-6 with TRBJ2-3; TRBD2 aligns across 12 bases. CDR3 length equals 16 residues. J gave up 4 bases and V 0 bases, and 3 bases lay outside the gene matches. Germline CDR1 SGHDT, CDR2 YYEEEE. The CDR3 nucleotides read TGTGCCAGCAGCTTGGGACTAGCGGGGGTTGCAGATACGCAGTATTTT. It is translated as CASSLGLAGVADTQYF.

Worth noting for this clonotype: A much larger clonotype is one base distant, so this may be a read error. The chain uses TRBV15 and TRBJ2-4; D may be TRBD2 (7 bases). Germline CDR1 is LNHNV and CDR2 is YYDKDF (reference sequence). V lost 4 bases, J lost 12 bases, and 19 bases lay in between. This CDR3 is built from 14 residues. CDR3 loop: CATSKPSGGDTQYF. The DNA of the CDR3 is TGTGCCACCAGCAAACCCTCGGGGGGCGACACTCAGTACTTC. The full variable domain, rest sourced from reference TRBV15 and TRBJ2-4, is DAMVIQNPRYQVTQFGKPVTLSCSQTLNHNVMYWYQQKSSQAPKLLFHYYDKDFNNEADTPDNFQSRRPNTSFCFLDIRSPGLGDTAMYLCATSKPSGGDTQYFGAGTRLSVL.

This clonotype was observed many times. The chain recombines TRBV7-8 with TRBJ2-4; D is possibly TRBD1 (6 bases). V was pared by 3 bases and J by 5 bases, with 23 bases between. Germline-derived CDR1 and CDR2 are SGHVS and FQNEAQ. This CDR3 spans 18 amino acids. CDR3 DNA: TGTGCCAGCAGCTTCGGCTCCCCACAGGGTCGTTTTCAAAACATTCAGTACTTC. This codes for CASSFGSPQGRFQNIQYF.

This clonotype was found many times. The rearrangement uses TRBV10-1 and TRBJ1-1, with D possibly TRBD1 on 6 matching bases. V was shortened by 3 bases and J by 8 bases, with 13 bases between the two germline ends. The germline CDR1 and CDR2 sequences are WNHNN and SYGVQD (reference sequence). The CDR3 extends over 13 amino acids. CDR3 DNA: TGCGCCAGCAGTGATGGGACAACCCGGGAAGCTTTCTTT. Protein product: CASSDGTTREAFF.

CDR3 in amino acids: CASSLLGGQGGQPQHF. The CDR3 bases are TGTGCCAGCAGCTTACTAGGGGGACAGGGGGGACAGCCCCAGCATTTT. The V call is TRBV7-2, the J call TRBJ1-5, with TRBD1 matching 11 bases. The V gene end was trimmed by 2 bases and the J gene end by 7 bases; junction bases not matched to a gene: 7. Germline V gene sequence: CDR1 SGHTA, CDR2 FQGNSA. CDR3 size: 16 residues.

Points on this clonotype: One end of the junction fails to match germline, which may point to a read error. The chain joins TRBV5-1 to TRBJ2-1, with TRBD2 identical over 14 bases. The CDR3 is made up of 16 amino acids. Germline CDR1 and CDR2: SGHRS and YFSETQ. The CDR3 sequence is CASRDGTSGSRDEQFF. CDR3 coding DNA: TGTGCCAGCAGAGATGGGACTAGCGGGAGTCGGGATGAGCAGTTCTTC.